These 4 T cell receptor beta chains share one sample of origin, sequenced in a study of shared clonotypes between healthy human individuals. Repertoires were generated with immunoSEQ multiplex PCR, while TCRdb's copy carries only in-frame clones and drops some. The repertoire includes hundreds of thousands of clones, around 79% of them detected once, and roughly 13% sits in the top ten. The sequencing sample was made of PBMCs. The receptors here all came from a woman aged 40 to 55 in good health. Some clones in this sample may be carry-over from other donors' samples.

The CDR3: CARVPDYGYTF. The DNA for the CDR3 is TGTGCCCGAGTACCAGACTATGGCTACACCTTC. The genes are TRBV5-3 and TRBJ1-2; D is ambiguous. TRBV5-3 has ORF status, its function being uncertain. The length of the CDR3 is 11 residues. Deletions cut 10 bases from V and 3 bases from J, with 10 bases between.

The CDR3 region is CASSSPTEAFF. The CDR3 DNA reads TGTGCCAGCAGCTCCCCCACTGAAGCTTTCTTT. The chain carries TRBV7-3 and TRBJ1-1; no reliable D call. The V gene lost 4 bases and the J gene lost 4 bases, with 4 bases spanning the gap. The CDR3 length is 11 residues. The germline CDR1 and CDR2 sequences are SGHTA and FQGTGA.

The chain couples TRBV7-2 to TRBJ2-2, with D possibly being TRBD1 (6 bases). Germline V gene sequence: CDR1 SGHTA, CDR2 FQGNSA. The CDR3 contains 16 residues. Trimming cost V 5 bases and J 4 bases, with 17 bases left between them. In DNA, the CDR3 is TGTGCCAGCAGCGCCCAAACCGGGACAACCACCGGGGAGCTGTTTTTT. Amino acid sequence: CASSAQTGTTTGELFF.

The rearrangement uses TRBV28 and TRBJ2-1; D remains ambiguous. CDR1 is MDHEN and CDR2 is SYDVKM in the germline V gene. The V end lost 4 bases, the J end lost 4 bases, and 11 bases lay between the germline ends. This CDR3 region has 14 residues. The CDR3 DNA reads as TGTGCCAGCAGTTCCCACAGCTCGTACAATGAGCAGTTCTTC. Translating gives CASSSHSSYNEQFF.